The 14 T cell receptor beta chains given below trace back to one sample, sequenced in a study of blood T cell repertoires in COVID-19. Here immunoSEQ multiplex PCR was the method, and the copy in TCRdb shows in-frame clones only, minus some. The sample yields about 14,000 clones, over 65% seen once. The specimen was peripheral blood. The receptors derive from a boy aged 2 to 10 with active or convalescent COVID-19.

V is TRBV19 and J is TRBJ1-2; tentative D call: TRBD1 (6 bases). V was pared by 6 bases and J by 2 bases, with 19 bases between. CDR1 LNHDA and CDR2 SQIVND come from the germline V gene (reference sequence). The CDR3 extends over 16 amino acids. CDR3 in amino acids: CASRRPRQASNYGYTF. CDR3 DNA: TGTGCCAGTAGGCGCCCAAGACAGGCGTCCAACTATGGCTACACCTTC.

This chain's CDR3 is CASSLKGGLAAYEQYF. Here the CDR3 DNA reads TGCGCCAGCAGCTTGAAGGGAGGACTAGCGGCCTACGAGCAGTACTTC. J is TRBJ2-7 and V is TRBV5-1, with 10 bases identical to TRBD2. J lost 2 bases, V lost 1 base, and 6 bases had no gene match. The CDR3 consists of 16 residues. The V gene's germline CDR1 is SGHRS and CDR2 YFSETQ.

The chain employs TRBV19 and TRBJ1-2, with 7 bases matching TRBD1. Germline V gives CDR1 LNHDA, CDR2 SQIVND (reference sequence). The CDR3 is 13 residues long. The V segment lost 6 bases and the J segment 6 bases; nucleotides outside the gene matches: 7. This CDR3 reads CASRAQGTDGYTF. DNA for the CDR3: TGTGCCAGTAGGGCACAGGGGACGGATGGCTACACCTTC.

This clone was found a few times. The V call is TRBV7-6, the J call TRBJ1-5; D is possibly TRBD1 (5 bases). Germline V gives CDR1 SGHVS, CDR2 FNYEAQ. The CDR3 consists of 15 residues. With 5 bases removed from V and 3 bases from J, the gap between germline ends came to 14 bases. The CDR3 DNA reads as TGTGCCAGCAGCCCGGGGGGAAAAAACAATCAGCCCCAGCATTTT. It encodes CASSPGGKNNQPQHF.

This chain joins TRBV6-5 and TRBJ1-6; 7 bases are shared with TRBD1. The CDR3 length is 15 residues. The germline V gene encodes CDR1 MNHEY and CDR2 SVGAGI. Trimming cost V 6 bases and J 2 bases; bases outside gene matches: 4. In DNA form, the CDR3 reads TGTGCCAGCAGGAGGGGGCCGACCTATAATTCACCCCTCCACTTT. This gives the protein CASRRGPTYNSPLHF.

This chain joins TRBV4-3 and TRBJ1-1, with TRBD1 as a possible D gene (5 bases). Germline V gene data show CDR1 as LGHNA and CDR2 as YSLEER. The CDR3 has 16 residues. Trimming left V 0 bases short and J 7 bases short, with 18 bases between. The CDR3 loop reads CASSQDSGGGTLEAFF. CDR3 nucleotide sequence: TGCGCCAGCAGCCAAGATTCCGGGGGGGGGACCCTTGAAGCTTTCTTT.

The rearrangement joins TRBV29-1 to TRBJ1-2; a possible D gene is TRBD1 (5 bases). CDR1 and CDR2 from the germline V gene are SQVTM and ANQGSEA. The CDR3 extends over 13 amino acids. Trimming took off 0 bases at V and 7 bases at J, with 12 bases between the two ends. The CDR3 region is CSVEDPGRGGYTF. CDR3 DNA sequence: TGCAGCGTTGAAGACCCCGGGAGGGGTGGCTACACCTTC.

This clone turned up a few times. CDR3 amino acids: CASSQGGRGEAFF. The CDR3 bases are TGTGCCAGCAGCCAAGGGGGGAGGGGAGAAGCTTTCTTT. This chain joins TRBV3-1 (or the pseudogene TRBV3-2) and TRBJ1-1, with a possible D match to TRBD1 (5 bases). Germline CDR1 LGHDT, CDR2 YNNKEL (reference sequence). With 1 base removed from V and 8 bases from J, the gap between germline ends came to 11 bases. This CDR3 spans 13 amino acids.

The CDR3 nucleotides are TGTGCCAGCAGGGTAGACAGGGGGCGGAAAGCTTTCTTT. Translation gives CASRVDRGRKAFF. The V call is TRBV12-3 or TRBV12-4, the J call TRBJ1-1; 10 bases agree with TRBD1. This CDR3 region has 13 residues. V lost 6 bases to trimming and J lost 9 bases; unmatched junction nucleotides: 7.

The chain couples TRBV5-4 to TRBJ2-1; D is possibly TRBD2 (5 bases). CDR1 SGHNT and CDR2 YYREEE come from the germline V gene (reference sequence). CDR3 length: 18 amino acids. The ends were cut back, 2 bases at V and 0 bases at J, with 18 bases in the middle. The DNA of the CDR3 is TGTGCCAGCAGCTTCGCCCCTTGGCGGGCGTACTCCTACAATGAGCAGTTCTTC. Amino acid sequence: CASSFAPWRAYSYNEQFF.

The chain recombines TRBV3-1 (or the pseudogene TRBV3-2) with TRBJ2-3, with 10 bases aligning to TRBD2. CDR3 length: 14 residues. The germline gives CDR1 LGHDT, CDR2 YNNKEL (reference sequence). The V and J ends lost 3 bases and 4 bases, in that order; junction bases with no gene match: 1. CDR3: CASSQSGGADTQYF. The CDR3 nucleotides are TGTGCCAGCAGCCAGAGCGGGGGGGCAGATACGCAGTATTTT.

The chain recombines TRBV9 with TRBJ1-4; 9 bases fit TRBD1. This CDR3 contains 15 residues. Germline V lookup: CDR1 SGDLS, CDR2 YYNGEE. V dropped 3 bases and J dropped 7; count of bases not matched to a gene: 7. The CDR3 nucleotides are TGTGCCAGCAGCGAGAGGCCGGGACAGGGTGAAAAACTGTTTTTT. Amino acid sequence: CASSERPGQGEKLFF.

The V call is TRBV30, the J call TRBJ1-2; 8 bases match TRBD1. After removal of 5 bases from V and 1 base from J, the junction contained 6 bases not matched to a gene. This CDR3 comprises 14 residues. Per the germline V gene, CDR1 is GTSNPN and CDR2 is SVGIG (reference sequence). The CDR3 DNA reads as TGTGCCTGGGATGGGACAGGCGGTAACTATGGCTACACCTTC. Translated: CAWDGTGGNYGYTF.

The rearrangement joins TRBV5-1 to TRBJ2-7; D may be TRBD1 (6 bases). Trimming took off 0 bases at V and 2 bases at J, with 18 bases between the two ends. Germline assignment: CDR1 SGHRS and CDR2 YFSETQ. This CDR3 comprises 17 residues. The CDR3 reads CASSLAALGYRAYEQYF. The CDR3, as DNA: TGCGCCAGCAGCTTGGCCGCCTTGGGTTACAGGGCCTACGAGCAGTACTTC.